The 28 T cell receptor beta chains below all came from one sample that was sequenced in a study of blood T cell repertoires in COVID-19. This table comes from immunoSEQ multiplex PCR, and its TCRdb copy is limited to in-frame clones, with some not included. The sample carries 77,000 or so clones, roughly four fifths recorded once. The sequenced sample was peripheral blood. These receptors were collected from a woman in her sixties or seventies with acute or convalescent COVID-19.

The chain couples TRBV7-3 to TRBJ2-2; TRBD1 is a possible D gene (6 bases). Germline V gene sequence: CDR1 SGHTA, CDR2 FQGTGA. Deletions cut 0 bases from V and 4 bases from J, with 15 bases between. The CDR3 is made up of 17 amino acids. DNA for the CDR3: TGTGCCAGCAGCTTAACGCCATACACGGACAGCACCGGGGAGCTGTTTTTT. It yields the protein CASSLTPYTDSTGELFF.

The chain carries TRBV30 and TRBJ1-5; 7 nucleotides line up with TRBD1. Germline CDR1 reads GTSNPN; CDR2 reads SVGIG (reference sequence). The CDR3 extends over 13 amino acids. V lost 2 bases and J lost 6; bases outside the gene matches: 4. CDR3 residues: CAWSQGDRQPQHF. CDR3 nucleotide sequence: TGTGCCTGGAGTCAGGGGGACCGTCAGCCCCAGCATTTT. Together with reference TRBV30 and TRBJ1-5, the CDR3 gives the full variable domain: SQTIHQWPATLVQPVGSPLSLECTVEGTSNPNLYWYRQAAGRGLQLLFYSVGIGQISSEVPQNLSASRPQDRQFILSSKKLLLSDSGFYLCAWSQGDRQPQHFGDGTRLSIL.

This clone was seen a handful of times. The J gene is TRBJ1-1, the V gene TRBV12-3 or TRBV12-4, with unresolved D. The V end lost 3 bases, the J end lost 5 bases, and 10 bases lay between the germline ends. The CDR3 sequence is 13 residues long. CDR3 amino acids: CASSLREWTEAFF. The CDR3 DNA reads as TGTGCCAGCAGTTTGAGGGAATGGACTGAAGCTTTCTTT.

The V call is TRBV5-1, the J call TRBJ2-3; TRBD2 agrees at 15 bases. This CDR3 is 16 amino acids long. The germline CDR1 and CDR2 sequences are SGHRS and YFSETQ. V trimming: 5 bases; J trimming: 6 bases; junction bases outside the gene matches: 7. CDR3 sequence: CASRRTSGGVVDTQYF. Written as DNA, the CDR3 is TGCGCCAGCAGACGGACTAGCGGGGGGGTCGTGGATACGCAGTATTTT.

This clone appeared once. DNA for the CDR3: TGCAGTGCTAGTTCTGGACTAGCGGGTTCTCAGGGGGCTAACAATGAGCAGTTCTTC. Its translation: CSASSGLAGSQGANNEQFF. V gene TRBV20-1 combines with J gene TRBJ2-1; 11 bases match TRBD2. The trim removed 3 bases at V and 5 bases at J, leaving 18 bases unmatched. Germline CDR1 reads DFQATT; CDR2 reads SNEGSKA (reference sequence). The CDR3 extends over 19 amino acids.

With respect to this clone: Since no conserved phenylalanine or tryptophan closes the CDR3, a read error is the likely cause. It is unclear where the CDR3 begins or ends on the DNA, so no DNA is shown, and the CDR3 is as TCRdb lists it. This rearrangement joins TRBV21-1 to TRBJ1-2. TRBV21-1 is listed as a pseudogene. The CDR3 spans 11 residues, counting both ends. The CDR3 sequence is CATRPQGLIRI.

This clone was detected ten times or more. The chain couples TRBV6-6 to TRBJ1-1; TRBD1 matches at 7 bases. The germline V gene has CDR1 MNHNY and CDR2 SVGAGI (reference sequence). This CDR3 comprises 14 residues. The V segment lost 5 bases and the J segment 5 bases; nucleotides outside the gene matches: 8. The CDR3 here is CASSMEGRGTEAFF. In DNA form, the CDR3 reads TGTGCCAGCAGTATGGAGGGCAGGGGGACTGAAGCTTTCTTT.

V gene TRBV7-3 combines with J gene TRBJ1-6; 11 bases map to TRBD1. The V and J ends lost 5 bases and 9 bases, in that order; junction bases with no gene match: 12. The CDR3 length is 17 residues. Germline V lookup: CDR1 SGHTA, CDR2 FQGTGA. For the CDR3, the DNA is TGTGCCAGCAGCGCAACGGCCGGGACAGGGGGTTCTTCACCCCTCCACTTT. Translated, it gives CASSATAGTGGSSPLHF.

This chain connects TRBV25-1 to TRBJ1-1; D unclear. Germline V CDR1 and CDR2: MGHDK, SYGVNS. The CDR3 sequence is 14 residues long. V gave up 2 bases and J gave up 0 bases, with 7 bases separating them. The CDR3 DNA reads as TGTGCCAGCAGTGAAAGCACGGTGAACACTGAAGCTTTCTTT. Amino acid sequence: CASSESTVNTEAFF. Full variable domain (rest looked up from reference TRBV25-1 and TRBJ1-1): EADIYQTPRYLVIGTGKKITLECSQTMGHDKMYWYQQDPGMELHLIHYSYGVNSTEKGDLSSESTVSRIRTEHFPLTLESARPSHTSQYLCASSESTVNTEAFFGQGTRLTVV.

J is TRBJ1-6 and V is TRBV30; no firm D call. Germline loops: CDR1 GTSNPN, CDR2 SVGIG (reference sequence). The CDR3 spans 12 residues. V was trimmed by 2 bases and J by 7 bases, leaving 6 bases between them. The CDR3 region has the DNA TGTGCCTGGAGTCAGTACAATTCACCCCTCCACTTT. Its translation: CAWSQYNSPLHF.

The chain joins TRBV9 to TRBJ2-4; TRBD1 might be the D (5 bases). Per the germline V gene, CDR1 is SGDLS and CDR2 is YYNGEE. V was cut by 3 bases and J by 0 bases, with 7 bases left in between. The CDR3 has 14 amino acids. In DNA, the CDR3 is TGTGCCAGCAGCGCACAGGTAGCCAAAAACATTCAGTACTTC. This sequence encodes CASSAQVAKNIQYF. The full variable domain, with the rest looked up from reference TRBV9 and TRBJ2-4, is DSGVTQTPKHLITATGQRVTLRCSPRSGDLSVYWYQQSLDQGLQFLIQYYNGEERAKGNILERFSAQQFPDLHSELNLSSLELGDSALYFCASSAQVAKNIQYFGAGTRLSVL.

The chain has TRBV5-6 and TRBJ1-1, with D maybe TRBD1 (6 bases). Germline values: CDR1 SGHDT, CDR2 YYEEEE. The CDR3 covers 15 residues. V gave up 4 bases and J gave up 5 bases, with 18 bases separating them. CDR3 sequence reads: CASSLHGGPETEAFF. CDR3 DNA: TGTGCCAGCAGCCTACATGGGGGCCCAGAGACTGAAGCTTTCTTT.

This rearrangement joins TRBV9 to TRBJ1-6; D gene unclear. The CDR3 covers 17 residues. Germline loops: CDR1 SGDLS, CDR2 YYNGEE. Deletions cut 3 bases from V and 10 bases from J, with 23 bases between. In DNA, the CDR3 is TGTGCCAGCAGCGGCGACCGCGACGTACCAGGCGGGTCACCCCTCCACTTT. This codes for CASSGDRDVPGGSPLHF.

The chain employs TRBV5-6 and TRBJ1-2; D gene unclear. CDR3 length: 12 amino acids. V lost 7 bases to trimming and J lost 1 base, with 8 bases between them. CDR1 and CDR2 from the germline V gene are SGHDT and YYEEEE. CDR3 residues: CASARLNYGYTF. DNA for the CDR3: TGTGCCAGCGCACGACTTAACTATGGCTACACCTTC.

The rearrangement joins TRBV5-1 to TRBJ1-1; possible D gene TRBD1, 5 bases. This CDR3 is 14 amino acids long. Trimming left V 0 bases short and J 3 bases short, with 9 bases between. The germline V gene has CDR1 SGHRS and CDR2 YFSETQ. The CDR3: CASSLAGWDTEAFF. CDR3 sequence (DNA): TGCGCCAGCAGCTTGGCAGGGTGGGACACTGAAGCTTTCTTT.

J is TRBJ2-3 and V is TRBV7-2; the D gene is possibly TRBD2 (7 bases). There are 14 residues in the CDR3. V gave up 7 bases and J gave up 3 bases, with 14 bases separating them. Germline CDR1 SGHTA, CDR2 FQGNSA. In DNA, the CDR3 is TGTGCCAGCACCGTAGGGGGGGCGACAGATACGCAGTATTTT. Residues: CASTVGGATDTQYF.

The chain employs TRBV5-1 and TRBJ1-1; D gene unclear. The CDR3 is 15 amino acids. Germline-derived CDR1 and CDR2 are SGHRS and YFSETQ. Trimming shortened V by 0 bases and J by 2 bases, and 11 bases separated the two germline ends. CDR3 in DNA: TGCGCCAGCAGCTTGGTACGGGAGTCTAACACTGAAGCTTTCTTT. Translated, it gives CASSLVRESNTEAFF.

CDR3 residues: CSASGLQGADSPLHF. Written as DNA, the CDR3 is TGCAGTGCTAGTGGCCTACAGGGGGCGGATTCACCCCTCCACTTT. The chain is built from TRBV20-1 and TRBJ1-6; 9 bases line up with TRBD1. Germline V gives CDR1 DFQATT, CDR2 SNEGSKA (reference sequence). V lost 3 bases and J lost 8; bases outside the gene matches: 8. The CDR3 spans 15 residues.

V usage is TRBV11-3 and J usage is TRBJ2-7, with 12 nucleotides matching TRBD1. The CDR3 contains 16 residues. In germline, CDR1 is SGHNT, CDR2 YENEEA. V gave up 0 bases and J gave up 10 bases; unmatched junction bases: 10. CDR3 DNA: TGTGCCAGCAGCTTAGACGCCGGGACAGGGGGCGCAGAACAGTACTTC. This codes for CASSLDAGTGGAEQYF.

DNA for the CDR3: TGTGCCAGCAGCCAAGATCTTGACAGGGGGAGCACAGATACGCAGTATTTT. Translated, it gives CASSQDLDRGSTDTQYF. This rearrangement joins TRBV4-2 to TRBJ2-3, with TRBD1 identical over 9 bases. In germline, CDR1 is LGHNA, CDR2 YNFKEQ. The CDR3 length is 17 residues. J was trimmed by 0 bases and V by 0 bases; bases with no gene match: 4.

CDR3 nucleotides: TGCGCCAGCAGCCCCCCCGTCCCCCCCTACGAGCAGTACTTC. Amino acid sequence: CASSPPVPPYEQYF. The V and J genes are TRBV4-1 and TRBJ2-7; D uncertain. The CDR3 is 14 residues long. Between the trimmed V and J ends, which lost 4 bases and 2 bases, there was a span of 12 bases. Per germline, CDR1 MGHRA and CDR2 YSYEKL.

The rearrangement links TRBV9 to TRBJ1-6; 10 bases map to TRBD1. The ends lost 3 bases at V and 5 bases at J; junction bases unmatched: 2. This CDR3 contains 15 residues. CDR1 and CDR2 (germline): SGDLS, YYNGEE. The CDR3 DNA follows: TGTGCCAGCAGCGCGACAGGGGGCGATAATTCACCCCTCCACTTT. It yields the protein CASSATGGDNSPLHF.

This clone has a handful of counts. The V and J genes are TRBV5-4 and TRBJ2-7; 12 bases agree with TRBD1. Germline CDR1 SGHNT, CDR2 YYREEE (reference sequence). With V trimmed by 0 bases and J by 4 bases, 2 bases remained unmatched. The length of the CDR3 is 15 residues. This chain's CDR3 is CASSLGGQGAYEQYF. The DNA of the CDR3 is TGTGCCAGCAGCTTGGGGGGACAGGGGGCATACGAGCAGTACTTC.

This sequence joins TRBV15 and TRBJ2-3; a possible D gene is TRBD2 (7 bases). With 1 base removed from V and 2 bases from J, the gap between germline ends came to 19 bases. The germline gives CDR1 LNHNV, CDR2 YYDKDF (reference sequence). The CDR3 is 18 residues long. Here the CDR3 reads CATSRATMTGGPTDTQYF. The CDR3 nucleotides are TGTGCCACCAGCAGAGCCACTATGACCGGGGGGCCCACAGATACGCAGTATTTT.

This chain joins TRBV4-1 and TRBJ1-5; D unclear. Trimming pared 0 bases from V and 2 bases from J, leaving 11 bases between. This CDR3 spans 16 amino acids. Germline V gene data show CDR1 as MGHRA and CDR2 as YSYEKL. Here the CDR3 reads CASSQDRLTGNQPQHF. The CDR3 DNA follows: TGCGCCAGCAGCCAAGATAGACTGACGGGCAATCAGCCCCAGCATTTT.

The genes are TRBV5-4 and TRBJ1-2; 10 bases line up with TRBD1. This CDR3 comprises 14 residues. Germline CDR1 SGHNT, CDR2 YYREEE (reference sequence). V gave up 2 bases and J gave up 7 bases; unmatched junction bases: 5. CDR3 sequence (DNA): TGTGCCAGCAGCTTAGACAGGGGGCTTGGTGGCTACACCTTC. The encoded protein is CASSLDRGLGGYTF.

V is TRBV4-2 and J is TRBJ2-3, with 8 positions matching TRBD1. Unmatched junction bases numbered 8, after V lost 1 base and J lost 2 bases. Germline lookup yields CDR1 LGHNA and CDR2 YNFKEQ. This CDR3 spans 17 amino acids. CDR3 DNA sequence: TGTGCCAGCAGCCAAGCCCTGAGGACAGGGAACACAGATACGCAGTATTTT. This gives the protein CASSQALRTGNTDTQYF.

This chain connects TRBV5-6 to TRBJ1-4; D ambiguous. From germline, CDR1 is SGHDT and CDR2 YYEEEE. The CDR3 covers 12 residues. V was cut by 0 bases and J by 15 bases, with 12 bases left in between. In DNA, the CDR3 is TGTGCCAGCAGCTTGGAGGGAGGAGAGGTGTTTTTT. Protein product: CASSLEGGEVFF.